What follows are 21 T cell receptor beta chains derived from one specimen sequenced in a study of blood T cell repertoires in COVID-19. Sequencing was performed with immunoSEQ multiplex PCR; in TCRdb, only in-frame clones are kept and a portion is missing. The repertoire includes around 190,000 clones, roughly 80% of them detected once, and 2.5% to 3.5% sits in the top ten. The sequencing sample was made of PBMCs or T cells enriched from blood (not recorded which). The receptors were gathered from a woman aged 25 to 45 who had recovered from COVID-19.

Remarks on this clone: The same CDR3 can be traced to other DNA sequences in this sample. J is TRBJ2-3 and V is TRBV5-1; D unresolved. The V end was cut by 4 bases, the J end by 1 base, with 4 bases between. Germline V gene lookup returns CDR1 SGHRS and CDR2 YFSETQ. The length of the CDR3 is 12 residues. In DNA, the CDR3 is TGCGCCAGCAGCAGCGGCACAGATACGCAGTATTTT. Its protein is CASSSGTDTQYF.

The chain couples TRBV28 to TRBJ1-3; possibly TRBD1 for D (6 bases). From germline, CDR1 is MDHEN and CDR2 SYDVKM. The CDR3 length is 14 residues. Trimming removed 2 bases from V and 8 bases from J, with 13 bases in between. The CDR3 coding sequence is TGTGCCAGCAGTTTAACAGGGCAGTCATACACCATATATTTT. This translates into CASSLTGQSYTIYF.

Here the CDR3 reads CASSLTGLGDEQFF. CDR3 coding DNA: TGCGCCAGCAGCTTGACAGGGTTGGGCGATGAGCAGTTCTTC. The chain combines TRBV5-1 with TRBJ2-1; possibly TRBD1 for D (6 bases). Deletions cut 1 base from V and 8 bases from J, with 13 bases between. CDR3 size: 14 residues. Germline CDR1 is SGHRS and CDR2 is YFSETQ.

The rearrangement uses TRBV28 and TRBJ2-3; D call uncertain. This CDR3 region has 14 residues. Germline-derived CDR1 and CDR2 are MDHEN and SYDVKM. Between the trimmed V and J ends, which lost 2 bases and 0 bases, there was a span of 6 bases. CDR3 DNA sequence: TGTGCCAGCAGTTTACCCTCTAGCACAGATACGCAGTATTTT. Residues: CASSLPSSTDTQYF.

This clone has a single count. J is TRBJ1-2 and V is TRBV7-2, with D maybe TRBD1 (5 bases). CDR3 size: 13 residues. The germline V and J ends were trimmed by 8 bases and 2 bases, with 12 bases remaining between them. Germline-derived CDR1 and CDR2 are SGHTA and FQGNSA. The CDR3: CASGRRGNYGYTF. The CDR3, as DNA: TGTGCCAGCGGGCGGCGGGGCAACTATGGCTACACCTTC.

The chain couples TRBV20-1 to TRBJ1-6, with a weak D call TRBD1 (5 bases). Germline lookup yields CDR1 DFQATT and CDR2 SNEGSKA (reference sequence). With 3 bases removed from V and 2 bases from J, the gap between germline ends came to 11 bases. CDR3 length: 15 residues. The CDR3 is CSASGRAAYNSPLHF. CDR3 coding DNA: TGCAGTGCTAGTGGCAGGGCTGCCTATAATTCACCCCTCCACTTT.

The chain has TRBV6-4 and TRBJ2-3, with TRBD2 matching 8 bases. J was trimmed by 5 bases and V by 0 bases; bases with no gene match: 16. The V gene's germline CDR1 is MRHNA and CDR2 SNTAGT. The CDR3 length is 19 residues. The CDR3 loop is CASSDSYRSGRGGKDTQYF. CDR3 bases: TGTGCCAGCAGTGACTCGTATCGTTCCGGACGGGGGGGCAAAGATACGCAGTATTTT.

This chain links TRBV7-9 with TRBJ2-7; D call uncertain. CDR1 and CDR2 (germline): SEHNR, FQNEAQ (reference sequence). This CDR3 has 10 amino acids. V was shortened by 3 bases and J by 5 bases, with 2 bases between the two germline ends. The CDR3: CASSFNEQYF. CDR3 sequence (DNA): TGTGCCAGCAGCTTTAACGAGCAGTACTTC.

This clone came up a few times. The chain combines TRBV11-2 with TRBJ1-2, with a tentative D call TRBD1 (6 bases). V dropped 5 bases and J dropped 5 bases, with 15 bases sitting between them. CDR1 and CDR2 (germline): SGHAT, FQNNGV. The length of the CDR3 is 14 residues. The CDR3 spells CASSPGGLEYGYTF. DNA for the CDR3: TGTGCCAGCAGCCCCGGGGGGCTAGAATATGGCTACACCTTC.

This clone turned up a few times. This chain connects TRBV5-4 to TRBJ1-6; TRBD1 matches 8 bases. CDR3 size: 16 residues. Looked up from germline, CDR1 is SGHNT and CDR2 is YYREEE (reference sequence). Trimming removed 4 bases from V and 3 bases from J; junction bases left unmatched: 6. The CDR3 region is CASSDGQGNYNSPLHF. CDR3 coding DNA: TGTGCCAGCAGCGACGGACAGGGCAACTATAATTCACCCCTCCACTTT.

CDR3 nucleotide sequence: TGTGCCAGCAGCCCCCGGGTCTATGGCTACACCTTC. This codes for CASSPRVYGYTF. The chain is built from TRBV28 and TRBJ1-2; D uncertain. CDR3 size: 12 residues. From germline, CDR1 is MDHEN and CDR2 SYDVKM. V was shortened by 6 bases and J by 4 bases, with 9 bases between the two germline ends.

The CDR3 sequence: CASSTRAGGNSPLHF. The CDR3 bases are TGTGCCAGCAGTACCCGAGCAGGTGGCAATTCACCCCTCCACTTT. The chain combines TRBV28 with TRBJ1-6; D is uncertain. This CDR3 comprises 15 residues. The V end was cut by 5 bases, the J end by 7 bases, with 15 bases between. The germline CDR1 and CDR2 sequences are MDHEN and SYDVKM.

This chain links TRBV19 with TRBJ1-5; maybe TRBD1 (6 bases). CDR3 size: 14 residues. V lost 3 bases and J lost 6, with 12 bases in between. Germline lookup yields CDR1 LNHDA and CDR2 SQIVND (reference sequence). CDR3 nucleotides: TGTGCCAGTAGTATTTGGGGGCCGCGTCAGCCCCAGCATTTT. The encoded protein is CASSIWGPRQPQHF.

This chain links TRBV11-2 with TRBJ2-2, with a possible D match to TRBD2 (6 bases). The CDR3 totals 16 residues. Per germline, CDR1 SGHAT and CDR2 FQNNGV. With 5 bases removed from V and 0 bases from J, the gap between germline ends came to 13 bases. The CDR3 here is CASSPPRGTNTGELFF. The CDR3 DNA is TGTGCCAGCAGCCCCCCACGGGGGACGAACACCGGGGAGCTGTTTTTT. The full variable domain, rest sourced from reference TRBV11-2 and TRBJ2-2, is EAGVAQSPRYKIIEKRQSVAFWCNPISGHATLYWYQQILGQGPKLLIQFQNNGVVDDSQLPKDRFSAERLKGVDSTLKIQPAKLEDSAVYLCASSPPRGTNTGELFFGEGSRLTVL.

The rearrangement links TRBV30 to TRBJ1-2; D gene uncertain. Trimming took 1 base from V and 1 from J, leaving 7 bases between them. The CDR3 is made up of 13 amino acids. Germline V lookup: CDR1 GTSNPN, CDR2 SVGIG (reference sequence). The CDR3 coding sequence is TGTGCCTGGAGTGGAGGCCTTAACTATGGCTACACCTTC. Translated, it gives CAWSGGLNYGYTF.

CDR3 DNA: TGTGCCAGCAGCGTAGTGCCTAGCGGATCCTACGAGCAGTACTTC. The encoded protein is CASSVVPSGSYEQYF. The chain couples TRBV9 to TRBJ2-7; 7 bases fit TRBD2. This CDR3 has 15 residues. V dropped 0 bases and J dropped 1; count of bases not matched to a gene: 4. Germline V gene lookup returns CDR1 SGDLS and CDR2 YYNGEE.

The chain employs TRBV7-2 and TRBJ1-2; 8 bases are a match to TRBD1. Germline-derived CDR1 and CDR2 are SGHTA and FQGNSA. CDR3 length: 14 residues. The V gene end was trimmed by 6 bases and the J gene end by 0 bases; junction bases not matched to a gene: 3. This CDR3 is CASSLQGANYGYTF. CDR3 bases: TGTGCCAGCAGTCTACAGGGGGCTAACTATGGCTACACCTTC.

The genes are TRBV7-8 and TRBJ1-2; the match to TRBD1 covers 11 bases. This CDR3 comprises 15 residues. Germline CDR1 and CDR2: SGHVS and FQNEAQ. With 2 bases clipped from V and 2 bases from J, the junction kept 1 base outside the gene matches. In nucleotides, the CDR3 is TGTGCCAGCAGCTTAAGGGACAGGGGGAACTATGGCTACACCTTC. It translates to CASSLRDRGNYGYTF.

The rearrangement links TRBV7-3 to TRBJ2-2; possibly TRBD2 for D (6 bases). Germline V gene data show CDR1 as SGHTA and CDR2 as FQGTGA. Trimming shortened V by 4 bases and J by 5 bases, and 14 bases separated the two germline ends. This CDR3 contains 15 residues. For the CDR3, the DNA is TGTGCCAGCAGCTCGGGACTGCCAAGGACCGGGGAGCTGTTTTTT. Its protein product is CASSSGLPRTGELFF.

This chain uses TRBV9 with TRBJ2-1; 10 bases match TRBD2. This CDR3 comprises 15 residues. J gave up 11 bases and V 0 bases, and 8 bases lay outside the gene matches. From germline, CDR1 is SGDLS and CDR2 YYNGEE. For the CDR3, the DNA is TGTGCCAGCAGCGTAGGGATAACTAGCGGGATGCAGCAGTTCTTC. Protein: CASSVGITSGMQQFF.

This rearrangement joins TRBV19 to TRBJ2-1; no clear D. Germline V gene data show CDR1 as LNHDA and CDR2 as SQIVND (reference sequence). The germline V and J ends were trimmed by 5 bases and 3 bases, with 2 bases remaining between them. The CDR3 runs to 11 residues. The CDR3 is CASSYYNEQFF. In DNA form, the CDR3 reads TGTGCCAGTAGTTACTACAATGAGCAGTTCTTC. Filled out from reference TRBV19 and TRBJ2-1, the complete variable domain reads DGGITQSPKYLFRKEGQNVTLSCEQNLNHDAMYWYRQDPGQGLRLIYYSQIVNDFQKGDIAEGYSVSREKKESFPLTVTSAQKNPTAFYLCASSYYNEQFFGPGTRLTVL.